This TCR beta chain was identified during a study of Ad26.COV2.S vaccination and SARS-CoV-2 variants. Trimming shortened V by 7 bases and J by 4 bases, and 8 bases separated the two germline ends. Germline V lookup: CDR1 MDHEN, CDR2 SYDVKM. The CDR3 consists of 12 residues. The treatment was: around 19 received Ad26.COV2.S at low or high dose, single or two shots; roughly five received placebo; per-sample allocation not given. Specimen acquisition occurred on day 63 following the initial vaccine or placebo injection. The method was immunoSEQ multiplex PCR; TCRdb's version includes in-frame clones alone and lacks a portion of them. The sample has under 600,000 clones; roughly nine tenths are singletons.

The TCR originated in a person between 18 and 65 years old who received the Ad26.COV2.S COVID-19 vaccine or a placebo. The J gene is TRBJ1-5, the V gene TRBV28; no definite D call. Sequencing used peripheral blood, obtained in a trial of Ad26.COV2.S vaccine versus placebo. CDR3 region: CASKALNQPQHF. In nucleotides, the CDR3 is TGTGCCAGCAAAGCTTTAAATCAGCCCCAGCATTTT.